These 14 T cell receptor beta chains were all obtained from the same sample, sequenced in a study of T cells in localized non-small cell lung cancer. Here immunoSEQ multiplex PCR was the method, and the copy in TCRdb shows in-frame clones only, minus some. The data show fewer than 25,000 clones, around 85% seen once. The specimen was peripheral blood, collected before any cancer treatment. The receptors shown here come from a male donor at least 60 years old with stage II squamous cell lung carcinoma.

The gene calls are TRBV15 and TRBJ2-3, with a possible D match to TRBD1 (6 bases). Germline V lookup: CDR1 LNHNV, CDR2 YYDKDF (reference sequence). This CDR3 comprises 13 residues. Trimming took 5 bases from V and 6 from J, leaving 12 bases between them. The CDR3 DNA reads TGTGCCACCAGCCAGGGGCGGAAGGATACGCAGTATTTT. Translated, it gives CATSQGRKDTQYF.

The genes are TRBV19 and TRBJ2-7; D may be TRBD2 (8 bases). Germline V CDR1 and CDR2: LNHDA, SQIVND (reference sequence). Trimming cost V 6 bases and J 0 bases, with 15 bases left between them. The CDR3 consists of 15 residues. For the CDR3, the DNA is TGTGCCAGTAGACGCGGGGGGACAGACTCCTACGAGCAGTACTTC. Its protein is CASRRGGTDSYEQYF. The whole variable domain, filled in from reference TRBV19 and TRBJ2-7, reads DGGITQSPKYLFRKEGQNVTLSCEQNLNHDAMYWYRQDPGQGLRLIYYSQIVNDFQKGDIAEGYSVSREKKESFPLTVTSAQKNPTAFYLCASRRGGTDSYEQYFGPGTRLTVT.

V usage is TRBV19 and J usage is TRBJ2-3; D is possibly TRBD1 or TRBD2 (5 bases each). The CDR3 is 14 residues long. V gave up 5 bases and J gave up 4 bases, with 13 bases separating them. Germline-derived CDR1 and CDR2 are LNHDA and SQIVND (reference sequence). The CDR3 is CASSSRGIADTQYF. In DNA, the CDR3 is TGTGCCAGTAGTTCGAGGGGAATCGCAGATACGCAGTATTTT.

This sequence joins TRBV4-3 and TRBJ2-3, with a tentative D call TRBD2 (5 bases). V was trimmed by 1 base and J by 0 bases, leaving 11 bases between them. The length of the CDR3 is 16 residues. CDR1 is LGHNA and CDR2 is YSLEER in the germline V gene. In DNA form, the CDR3 reads TGCGCCAGCAGCCAAGTTCCCGGGGTTAGCACAGATACGCAGTATTTT. It translates to CASSQVPGVSTDTQYF.

This rearrangement joins TRBV7-2 to TRBJ2-3; no clear D gene. Germline assignment: CDR1 SGHTA and CDR2 FQGNSA. V lost 1 base and J lost 5, with 7 bases in between. The CDR3 is 13 amino acids. The chain's CDR3 is CASSLDLGDTQYF. The DNA for the CDR3 is TGTGCCAGCAGCTTAGACCTCGGAGATACGCAGTATTTT.

The chain carries TRBV5-1 and TRBJ2-3; D possibly corresponds to TRBD2 (5 bases). Germline V gene data show CDR1 as SGHRS and CDR2 as YFSETQ. This CDR3 is 18 amino acids long. The V gene lost 3 bases and the J gene lost 4 bases, with 24 bases spanning the gap. For the CDR3, the DNA is TGCGCCAGCAGCTCCGATCTCACTACTAGGTCAGGCGCAGATACGCAGTATTTT. Protein: CASSSDLTTRSGADTQYF.

In DNA form, the CDR3 reads TGTGCCAGAGAGGCTACTGAGGGGACTGGGGCCAACGTCCTGACTTTC. Amino acid sequence: CAREATEGTGANVLTF. The V gene is TRBV2, the J gene TRBJ2-6, with D tentatively TRBD1 or TRBD2 (5 bases each). The CDR3 is 16 amino acids. Germline CDR1 reads SNHLY; CDR2 reads FYNNEI. V shed 9 bases and J shed 2 bases, with 17 bases lying between them. The full variable domain, rest sourced from reference TRBV2 and TRBJ2-6, is EPEVTQTPSHQVTQMGQEVILRCVPISNHLYFYWYRQILGQKVEFLVSFYNNEISEKSEIFDDQFSVERPDGSNFTLKIRSTKLEDSAMYFCAREATEGTGANVLTFGAGSRLTVL.

V is TRBV10-3 and J is TRBJ2-5, with a possible D match to TRBD1 (6 bases). This CDR3 is built from 14 residues. V shed 4 bases and J shed 3 bases, with 12 bases lying between them. Germline V CDR1 and CDR2: ENHRY, SYGVKD. CDR3 sequence (DNA): TGTGCCATCAGTGCGGGACAACATAAAGAGACCCAGTACTTC. It translates to CAISAGQHKETQYF.

The chain employs TRBV18 and TRBJ1-1; D unclear. There are 14 residues in the CDR3. Per the germline V gene, CDR1 is KGHSH and CDR2 is LQKENI. V lost 2 bases, J lost 2 bases, and 9 bases lay in between. CDR3: CASSPTVGNTEAFF. In DNA form, the CDR3 reads TGTGCCAGCTCACCAACGGTCGGAAACACTGAAGCTTTCTTT.

As for this clone: This sample also contains other DNA sequences that code for the same CDR3. The V and J genes are TRBV7-9 and TRBJ1-1; D gene ambiguous. This CDR3 has 13 residues. Deletions cut 1 base from V and 4 bases from J, with 7 bases between. Germline lookup yields CDR1 SEHNR and CDR2 FQNEAQ (reference sequence). This CDR3 reads CASSLVQSTEAFF. The CDR3 bases are TGTGCCAGCAGCTTAGTACAGTCCACTGAAGCTTTCTTT.

This rearrangement joins TRBV27 to TRBJ2-2, with 10 bases fitting TRBD1. V dropped 3 bases and J dropped 3; count of bases not matched to a gene: 7. The CDR3 has 17 amino acids. The germline gives CDR1 MNHEY, CDR2 SMNVEV (reference sequence). The CDR3 sequence: CASSFGWGTGDTGELFF. The DNA for the CDR3 is TGTGCCAGCAGTTTTGGTTGGGGGACAGGGGACACCGGGGAGCTGTTTTTT.

The rearrangement links TRBV28 to TRBJ1-3, with unresolved D. The CDR3 has 13 residues. The V gene's germline CDR1 is MDHEN and CDR2 SYDVKM. V dropped 2 bases and J dropped 7 bases, with 9 bases sitting between them. CDR3 region: CASSLGQLNTIYF. The CDR3 DNA is TGTGCCAGCAGTTTAGGGCAACTCAACACCATATATTTT. Together with reference TRBV28 and TRBJ1-3, the CDR3 gives the full variable domain: DVKVTQSSRYLVKRTGEKVFLECVQDMDHENMFWYRQDPGLGLRLIYFSYDVKMKEKGDIPEGYSVSREKKERFSLILESASTNQTSMYLCASSLGQLNTIYFGEGSWLTVV.

The rearrangement uses TRBV7-9 and TRBJ2-6; D not certain. V was pared by 5 bases and J by 2 bases, with 19 bases between. There are 18 residues in the CDR3. Germline V CDR1 and CDR2: SEHNR, FQNEAQ (reference sequence). The CDR3, as DNA: TGTGCCAGCAGCGCAGAGGCGCGCCAGGTGACTGGGGCCAACGTCCTGACTTTC. It codes for CASSAEARQVTGANVLTF. The entire variable domain, with the rest obtained from reference TRBV7-9 and TRBJ2-6, is as follows: DTGVSQNPRHKITKRGQNVTFRCDPISEHNRLYWYRQTLGQGPEFLTYFQNEAQLEKSRLLSDRFSAERPKGSFSTLEIQRTEQGDSAMYLCASSAEARQVTGANVLTFGAGSRLTVL.

The genes are TRBV11-2 and TRBJ1-3; D remains ambiguous. V lost 5 bases to trimming and J lost 0 bases, with 14 bases between them. This CDR3 comprises 16 residues. CDR1 is SGHAT and CDR2 is FQNNGV in the germline V gene. The CDR3 region is CASSRGGRSSGNTIYF. CDR3 nucleotide sequence: TGTGCCAGCAGCCGCGGTGGCAGAAGCTCTGGAAACACCATATATTTT.